Described below is a single T cell receptor (beta chain) sequence and its context. Original methodology: Estimation of nucleated cell counts relied on the amplification of reference gene primers. Assay used: immunoSEQ multiplex PCR; TCRdb lists only in-frame clones, some missing. V, J and clone size are taken as reported in that table, and D and trimming were inferred from the DNA itself. The table lists around 250,000 clones, over 75% of them singletons, with less than 2.5% in the top ten. The study recruited people aged roughly 18 to 89 years across about 25 US areas. The sample comes from a study of blood T cell repertoires in COVID-19. Study as a whole: PBMCs, B-cell-depleted T cells, or T cells were the source of the cDNA or gDNA that made up the material.

Germline V gene lookup returns CDR1 LGHNA and CDR2 YNFKEQ. V was clipped by 4 bases and J by 0 bases; unmatched bases: 4. The length of the CDR3 is 15 residues. The chain links TRBV4-2 to TRBJ2-3, with TRBD2 identical over 7 bases. The material sequenced was PBMCs or T cells enriched from blood (not recorded which). The receptor was isolated from a woman aged 50 to 60 who had recovered from COVID-19. The CDR3 protein is CASSRGGRSTDTQYF. The CDR3 bases are TGTGCCAGCAGCCGCGGCGGGAGAAGCACAGATACGCAGTATTTT.